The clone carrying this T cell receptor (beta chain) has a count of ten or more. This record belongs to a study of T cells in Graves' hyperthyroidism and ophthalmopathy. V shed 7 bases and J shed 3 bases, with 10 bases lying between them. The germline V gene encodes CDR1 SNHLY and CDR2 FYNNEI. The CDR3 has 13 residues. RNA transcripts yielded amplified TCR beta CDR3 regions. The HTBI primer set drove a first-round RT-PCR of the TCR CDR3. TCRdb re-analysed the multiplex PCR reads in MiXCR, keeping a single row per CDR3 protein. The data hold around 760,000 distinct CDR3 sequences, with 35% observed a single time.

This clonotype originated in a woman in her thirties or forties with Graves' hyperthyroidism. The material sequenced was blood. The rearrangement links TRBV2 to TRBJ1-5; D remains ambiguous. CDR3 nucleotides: TGTGCCAGCACCACAGAATCCAATCAGCCCCAGCATTTT. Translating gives CASTTESNQPQHF.